This T cell receptor (beta chain) was retrieved from a study of regulatory T cells in long-lasting Graves disease. Findings and caveats of the study: Persistent disease samples used TRBV28, TRBJ1-2 and TRBJ2-5 preferentially.

This clonotype was picked up a small number of times. No antigen is known for it. Building of the TCR beta libraries involved iRepertoire HTBI primers and Arm-PCR of CDR3 regions. Each CDR3 protein gets one entry after TCRdb re-called the multiplex PCR reads with MiXCR. This table has 350,000 to 500,000 distinct CDR3 sequences, around 13% appearing once. Germline values: CDR1 MGHRA, CDR2 YSYEKL. Trimming removed 1 base from V and 6 bases from J, with 10 bases in between. This CDR3 is 14 amino acids long. Regarding time point: newly diagnosed GD, antithyroid drugs for less than 3 months. The TCR library was made from RNA extracted from PBMCs. The same specimen was also included in a second study, on T cells in Graves' hyperthyroidism and ophthalmopathy. From that study: Exclusion followed for patients with uncontrolled infection, other autoimmune disease, pregnancy or lactation.

This receptor was taken from a woman between 50 and 59 years old with Graves disease. Material: peripheral blood mononuclear cells (PBMCs), obtained at new diagnosis, from a patient treated with antithyroid drugs. The rearrangement links TRBV4-1 to TRBJ2-4; D is possibly TRBD2 (6 bases). CDR3 protein: CASSQAGVVNIQYF. The CDR3 DNA is TGCGCCAGCAGCCAAGCGGGAGTGGTAAACATTCAGTACTTC.